The sequence of this TCR beta chain was determined in a study of shared clonotypes between healthy human individuals. CD8 cells regarded as naive lacked CD45RO, were positively chosen for CCR7, and omitted terminally differentiated effector memory CD45RA+ cells. This clone has just one count. V lost 8 bases and J 4 bases, leaving 23 bases between the germline ends. Germline CDR1 and CDR2: LNHDA and SQIVND (reference sequence). The CDR3 extends over 16 amino acids. Original handling: Sequence data from immunoSEQ were junction-only and lacked quality scores; consequently, filtering differed. Generated by immunoSEQ multiplex PCR, the TCRdb table keeps only in-frame clones and is missing some. Clonal size and the V and J genes are those of that table, whereas D and trimming came from the DNA. This table has some 630,000 clones, about 95% appearing once.

J is TRBJ2-5 and V is TRBV19, with a possible D match to TRBD2 (6 bases). The sequence was obtained from a woman in her 30s in good health. The sample consisted of naive CD8+ T cells sorted from blood. The CDR3: CASSTGVRDLSETQYF. The CDR3 DNA reads TGTGCCAGTTCTACCGGGGTGCGGGACCTATCAGAGACCCAGTACTTC.